This entry concerns a single T cell receptor (beta chain). The record originates from a study of blood T cell repertoires in COVID-19. In the study overall: The study drew acute and convalescent COVID-19 samples from the United States, Italy and Spain. Sources were T cells, B-cell-depleted T cells, or PBMCs; the material itself was cDNA or gDNA.

Under the authors' procedure: Researchers report that nucleated cell counts were estimated from reference gene primer amplification. Here immunoSEQ multiplex PCR was the method, and the copy in TCRdb shows in-frame clones only, minus some. V, J and clone size derive from that table, while D and trimming were established from the DNA sequence. The sample lists 30,000 to 35,000 clones; 77% were seen once. The V gene lost 2 bases and the J gene lost 4 bases, with 14 bases spanning the gap. Germline V CDR1 and CDR2: MDHEN, SYDVKM. The CDR3 sequence is 15 residues long. Sequenced sample: peripheral blood. The chain joins TRBV28 to TRBJ1-2; possibly TRBD1 for D (6 bases). This clonotype was obtained from a human donor in a cohort sampled during active COVID-19. The CDR3, as DNA: TGTGCCAGCAGTTTAACTCCTCAGGGGACCTATGGCTACACCTTC. Translated: CASSLTPQGTYGYTF.